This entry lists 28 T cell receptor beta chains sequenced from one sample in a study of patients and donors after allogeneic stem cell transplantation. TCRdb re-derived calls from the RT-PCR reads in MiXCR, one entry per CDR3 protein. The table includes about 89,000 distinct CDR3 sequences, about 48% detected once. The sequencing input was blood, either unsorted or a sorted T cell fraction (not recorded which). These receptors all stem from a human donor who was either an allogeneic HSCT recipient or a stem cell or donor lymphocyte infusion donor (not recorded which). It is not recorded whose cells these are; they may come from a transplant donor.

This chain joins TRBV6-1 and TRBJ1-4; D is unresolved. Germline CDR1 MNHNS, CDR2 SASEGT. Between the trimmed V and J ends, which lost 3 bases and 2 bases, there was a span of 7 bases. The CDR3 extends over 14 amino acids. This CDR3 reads CASSDLGTNEKLFF. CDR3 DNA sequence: TGTGCCAGCAGTGACCTGGGTACTAATGAAAAACTGTTTTTT.

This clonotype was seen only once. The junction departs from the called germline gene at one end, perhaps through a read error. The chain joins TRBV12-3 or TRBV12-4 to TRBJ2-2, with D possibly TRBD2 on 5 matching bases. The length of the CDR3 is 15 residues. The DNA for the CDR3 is TGTGCCAGCAGTTTATCGACCCTGAACACCGGGGAGCCGTTTTTT. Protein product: CASSLSTLNTGEPFF.

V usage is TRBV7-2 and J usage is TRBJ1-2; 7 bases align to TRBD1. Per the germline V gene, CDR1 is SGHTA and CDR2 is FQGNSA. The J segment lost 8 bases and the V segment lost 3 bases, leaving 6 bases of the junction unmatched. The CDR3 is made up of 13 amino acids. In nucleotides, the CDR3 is TGTGCCAGCAGCTTCGGCAGGGGGGGAGGCTACACCTTC. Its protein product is CASSFGRGGGYTF. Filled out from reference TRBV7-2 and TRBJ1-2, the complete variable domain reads GAGVSQSPSNKVTEKGKDVELRCDPISGHTALYWYRQSLGQGLEFLIYFQGNSAPDKSGLPSDRFSAERTGGSVSTLTIQRTQQEDSAVYLCASSFGRGGGYTFGSGTRLTVV.

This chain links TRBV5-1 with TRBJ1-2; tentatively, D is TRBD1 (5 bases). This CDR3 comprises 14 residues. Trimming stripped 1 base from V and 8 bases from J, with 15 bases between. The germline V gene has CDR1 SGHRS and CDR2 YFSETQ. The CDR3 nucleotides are TGCGCCAGCAGCTTGCCCCCAGATAGGGGCGGCTACACCTTC. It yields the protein CASSLPPDRGGYTF.

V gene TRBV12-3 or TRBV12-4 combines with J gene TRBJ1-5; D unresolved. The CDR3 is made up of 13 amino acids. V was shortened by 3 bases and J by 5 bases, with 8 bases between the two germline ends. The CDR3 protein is CASSFTEDQPQHF. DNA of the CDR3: TGTGCCAGCAGTTTCACCGAAGATCAGCCCCAGCATTTT.

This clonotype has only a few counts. The CDR3 region is CASSYIPRSMNTEAFF. The CDR3 DNA is TGTGCCAGCAGTTACATCCCTCGCAGTATGAACACTGAAGCTTTCTTT. The chain carries TRBV6-2 or TRBV6-3 and TRBJ1-1; D gene ambiguous. CDR3 size: 16 residues. The ends were cut back, 2 bases at V and 0 bases at J, with 13 bases in the middle. Germline V gene sequence: CDR1 MNHEY, CDR2 SVGEGT.

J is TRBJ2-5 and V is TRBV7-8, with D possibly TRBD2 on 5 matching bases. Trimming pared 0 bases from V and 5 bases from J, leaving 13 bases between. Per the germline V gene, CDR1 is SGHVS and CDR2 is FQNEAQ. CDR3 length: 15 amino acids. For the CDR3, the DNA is TGTGCCAGCAGCTTAGCGACGGGCATAGCGGAGACCCAGTACTTC. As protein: CASSLATGIAETQYF.

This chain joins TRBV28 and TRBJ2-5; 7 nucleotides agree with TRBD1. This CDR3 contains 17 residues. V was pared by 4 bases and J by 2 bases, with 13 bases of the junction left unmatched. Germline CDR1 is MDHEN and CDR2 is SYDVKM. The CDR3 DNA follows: TGTGCCAGCAGTTCCCATCGGGACAGCCCACTTCAAGAGACCCAGTACTTC. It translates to CASSSHRDSPLQETQYF.

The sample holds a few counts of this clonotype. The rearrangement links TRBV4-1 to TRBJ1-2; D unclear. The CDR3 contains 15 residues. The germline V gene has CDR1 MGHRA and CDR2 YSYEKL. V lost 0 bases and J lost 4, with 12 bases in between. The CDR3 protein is CASSQEMDATYGYTF. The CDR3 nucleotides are TGCGCCAGCAGCCAAGAGATGGACGCGACCTATGGCTACACCTTC.

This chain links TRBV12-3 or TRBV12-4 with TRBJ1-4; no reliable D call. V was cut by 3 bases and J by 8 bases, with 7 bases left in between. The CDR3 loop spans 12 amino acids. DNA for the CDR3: TGTGCCAGCAGTTTCCGGGTCGAAAAACTGTTTTTT. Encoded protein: CASSFRVEKLFF.

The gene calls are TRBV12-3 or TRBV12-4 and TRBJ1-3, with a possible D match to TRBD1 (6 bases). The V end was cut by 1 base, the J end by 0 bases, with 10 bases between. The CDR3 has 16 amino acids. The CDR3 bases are TGTGCCAGCAGTTTAGGGGGGGCCTACTCTGGAAACACCATATATTTT. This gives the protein CASSLGGAYSGNTIYF.

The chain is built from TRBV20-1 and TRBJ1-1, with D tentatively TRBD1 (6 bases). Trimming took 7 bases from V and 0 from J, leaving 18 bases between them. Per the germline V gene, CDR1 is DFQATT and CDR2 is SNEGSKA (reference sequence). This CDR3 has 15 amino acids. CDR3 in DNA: TGCAGTGTTCCCCTCGGGGGGCCCATGAACACTGAAGCTTTCTTT. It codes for CSVPLGGPMNTEAFF.

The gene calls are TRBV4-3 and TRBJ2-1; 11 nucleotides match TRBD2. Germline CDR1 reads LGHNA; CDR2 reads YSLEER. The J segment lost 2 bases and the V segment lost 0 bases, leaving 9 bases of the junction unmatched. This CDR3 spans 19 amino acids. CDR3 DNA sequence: TGCGCCAGCAGCCAAGATCTGACTAGCGGGATAGTCGCCTACAATGAGCAGTTCTTC. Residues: CASSQDLTSGIVAYNEQFF.

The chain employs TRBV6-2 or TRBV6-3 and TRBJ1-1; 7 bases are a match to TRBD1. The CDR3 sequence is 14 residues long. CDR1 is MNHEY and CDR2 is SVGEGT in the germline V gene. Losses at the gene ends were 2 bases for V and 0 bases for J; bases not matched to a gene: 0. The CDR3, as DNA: TGTGCCAGCAGTTACGACAGGGTGAACACTGAAGCTTTCTTT. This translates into CASSYDRVNTEAFF.

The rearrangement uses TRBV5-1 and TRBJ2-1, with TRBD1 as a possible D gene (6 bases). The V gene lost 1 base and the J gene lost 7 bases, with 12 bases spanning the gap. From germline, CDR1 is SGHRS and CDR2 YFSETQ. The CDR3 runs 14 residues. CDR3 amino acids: CASSLPDRGNEQFF. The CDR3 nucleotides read TGCGCCAGCAGCTTGCCGGACAGAGGGAATGAGCAGTTCTTC.

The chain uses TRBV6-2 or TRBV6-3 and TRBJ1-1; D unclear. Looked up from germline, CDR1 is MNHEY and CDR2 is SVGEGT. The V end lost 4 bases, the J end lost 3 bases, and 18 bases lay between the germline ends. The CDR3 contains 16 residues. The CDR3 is CASSSSPWRRDTEAFF. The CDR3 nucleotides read TGTGCCAGCAGTTCGAGCCCATGGAGGCGGGACACTGAAGCTTTCTTT.

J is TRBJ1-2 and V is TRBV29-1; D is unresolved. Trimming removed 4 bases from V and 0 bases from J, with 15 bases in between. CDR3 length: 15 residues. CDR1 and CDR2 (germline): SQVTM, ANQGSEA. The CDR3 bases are TGCAGCGTTGTGGGTCCCTACCAAGCTAACTATGGCTACACCTTC. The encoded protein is CSVVGPYQANYGYTF. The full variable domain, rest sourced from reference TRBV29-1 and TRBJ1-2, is SAVISQKPSRDICQRGTSLTIQCQVDSQVTMMFWYRQQPGQSLTLIATANQGSEATYESGFVIDKFPISRPNLTFSTLTVSNMSPEDSSIYLCSVVGPYQANYGYTFGSGTRLTVV.

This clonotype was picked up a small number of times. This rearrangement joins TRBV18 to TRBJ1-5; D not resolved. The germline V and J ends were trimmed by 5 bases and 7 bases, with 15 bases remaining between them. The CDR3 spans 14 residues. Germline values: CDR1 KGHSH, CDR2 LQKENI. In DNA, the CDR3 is TGTGCCAGCTCATTATATGGGGATGTGCAGCCCCAGCATTTT. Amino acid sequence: CASSLYGDVQPQHF. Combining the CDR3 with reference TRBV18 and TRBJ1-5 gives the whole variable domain NAGVMQNPRHLVRRRGQEARLRCSPMKGHSHVYWYRQLPEEGLKFMVYLQKENIIDESGMPKERFSAEFPKEGPSILRIQQVVRGDSAAYFCASSLYGDVQPQHFGDGTRLSIL.

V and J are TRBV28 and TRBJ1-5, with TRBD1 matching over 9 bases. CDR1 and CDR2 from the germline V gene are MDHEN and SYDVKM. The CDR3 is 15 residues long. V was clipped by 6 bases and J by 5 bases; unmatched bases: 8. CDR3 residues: CASRRGTGFYQPQHF. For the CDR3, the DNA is TGTGCCAGCAGACGCGGGACAGGGTTTTATCAGCCCCAGCATTTT.

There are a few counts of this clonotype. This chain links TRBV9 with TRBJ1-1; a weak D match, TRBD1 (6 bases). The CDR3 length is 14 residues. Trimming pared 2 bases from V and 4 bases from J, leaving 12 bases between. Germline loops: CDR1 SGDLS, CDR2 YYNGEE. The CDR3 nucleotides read TGTGCCAGCAGCGTTCAGGGGCTGGCCACTGAAGCTTTCTTT. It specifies CASSVQGLATEAFF.

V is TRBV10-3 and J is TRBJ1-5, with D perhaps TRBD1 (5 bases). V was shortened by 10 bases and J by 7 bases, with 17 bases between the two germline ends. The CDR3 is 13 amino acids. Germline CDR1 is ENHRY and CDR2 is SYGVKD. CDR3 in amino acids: CASTWEQGQPQHF. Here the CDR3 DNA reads TGTGCCAGCACATGGGAGCAGGGACAGCCCCAGCATTTT.

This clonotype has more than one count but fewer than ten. As DNA, the CDR3 is TGCAGCGTTCGAGCCCCAGGGAATAATGAAAAACTGTTTTTT. It codes for CSVRAPGNNEKLFF. The chain recombines TRBV29-1 with TRBJ1-4; tentative D call: TRBD1 (5 bases). Germline loops: CDR1 SQVTM, CDR2 ANQGSEA. The CDR3 loop spans 14 amino acids. Deletions cut 5 bases from V and 4 bases from J, with 14 bases between.

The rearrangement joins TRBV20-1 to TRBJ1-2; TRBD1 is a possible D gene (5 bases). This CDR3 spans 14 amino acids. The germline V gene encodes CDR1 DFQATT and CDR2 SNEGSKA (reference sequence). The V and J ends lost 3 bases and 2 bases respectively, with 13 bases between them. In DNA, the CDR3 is TGCAGTGCTAGCGGGGGTTTAGGGAACTATGGCTACACCTTC. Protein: CSASGGLGNYGYTF.

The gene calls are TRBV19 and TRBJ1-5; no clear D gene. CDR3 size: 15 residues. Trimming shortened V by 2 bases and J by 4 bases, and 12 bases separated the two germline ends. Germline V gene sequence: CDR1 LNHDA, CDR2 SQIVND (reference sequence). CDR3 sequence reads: CASSIPSSLNQPQHF. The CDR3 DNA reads TGTGCCAGTAGTATACCCTCTTCCCTTAATCAGCCCCAGCATTTT.

CDR3: CSASVTYPNYGYTF. CDR3 sequence (DNA): TGCAGTGCGTCCGTGACCTACCCTAACTATGGCTACACCTTC. V and J are TRBV20-1 and TRBJ1-2; D remains ambiguous. Germline CDR1 reads DFQATT; CDR2 reads SNEGSKA (reference sequence). The CDR3 loop spans 14 amino acids. V was trimmed by 6 bases and J by 0 bases, leaving 14 bases between them.

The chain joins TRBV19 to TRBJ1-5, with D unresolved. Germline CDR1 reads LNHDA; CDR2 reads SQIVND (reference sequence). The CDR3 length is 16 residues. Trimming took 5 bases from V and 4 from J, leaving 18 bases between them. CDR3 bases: TGTGCCAGTAGTCTAGGCGGCTACCTCGGGAATCAGCCCCAGCATTTT. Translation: CASSLGGYLGNQPQHF. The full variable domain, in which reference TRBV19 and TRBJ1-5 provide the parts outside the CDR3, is DGGITQSPKYLFRKEGQNVTLSCEQNLNHDAMYWYRQDPGQGLRLIYYSQIVNDFQKGDIAEGYSVSREKKESFPLTVTSAQKNPTAFYLCASSLGGYLGNQPQHFGDGTRLSIL.

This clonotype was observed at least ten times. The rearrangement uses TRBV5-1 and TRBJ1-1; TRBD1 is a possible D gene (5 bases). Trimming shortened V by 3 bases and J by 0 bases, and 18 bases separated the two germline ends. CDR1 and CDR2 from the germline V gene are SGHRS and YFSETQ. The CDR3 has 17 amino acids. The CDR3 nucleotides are TGCGCCAGCAGCTCTCCCATCTCCGACAGCATGAACACTGAAGCTTTCTTT. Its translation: CASSSPISDSMNTEAFF. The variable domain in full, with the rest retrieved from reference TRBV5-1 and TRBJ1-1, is KAGVTQTPRYLIKTRGQQVTLSCSPISGHRSVSWYQQTPGQGLQFLFEYFSETQRNKGNFPGRFSGRQFSNSRSEMNVSTLELGDSALYLCASSSPISDSMNTEAFFGQGTRLTVV.

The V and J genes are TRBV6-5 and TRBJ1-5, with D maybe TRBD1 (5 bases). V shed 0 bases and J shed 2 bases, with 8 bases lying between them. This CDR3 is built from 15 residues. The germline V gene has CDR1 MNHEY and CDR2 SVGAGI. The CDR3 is CASSYSGLGNQPQHF. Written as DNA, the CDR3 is TGTGCCAGCAGTTACTCGGGGCTGGGCAATCAGCCCCAGCATTTT.